Listed below are T cell receptor beta chains from one sample, sequenced in a study of T cells in Graves' hyperthyroidism and ophthalmopathy. TCRdb itself ran the multiplex PCR reads through MiXCR, one entry per CDR3 protein. The sample contains some 570,000 distinct CDR3 sequences, about 14% of which appear only once. Sequences were obtained from blood. Receptors were obtained from a young woman with Graves' ophthalmopathy. CDR3s include the opening cysteine and the closing phenylalanine or tryptophan. D genes are given only for firm matches. Some rows have no size entry. The others give once, few or many, or a class for an expanded clone.

CDR3aa: CASSQGTGFSNQPQHF
CDR3nt: TGTGCCAGCAGCCAAGGGACAGGGTTTTCGAATCAGCCCCAGCATTTT
j_gene: TRBJ1-5
d_gene: TRBD1
v_gene: TRBV3-1
abundance: many

CDR3aa: CSARGRRRDREAFF
CDR3nt: TGCAGTGCTAGAGGCCGAAGGAGGGACAGGGAAGCTTTCTTT
j_gene: TRBJ1-1
d_gene: TRBD1
v_gene: TRBV20-1
abundance: many

CDR3aa: CAISQPGQVLAKNIQYF
CDR3nt: TGTGCCATCAGCCAACCGGGACAGGTTTTAGCCAAAAACATTCAGTACTTC
j_gene: TRBJ2-4
d_gene: TRBD1
v_gene: TRBV10-3
abundance: -

CDR3aa: CASSPDRIGYEQYF
CDR3nt: TGTGCCAGCAGCCCTGACAGAATCGGCTACGAGCAGTACTTC
j_gene: TRBJ2-7
d_gene: -
v_gene: TRBV11-3
abundance: many

CDR3aa: CSIVPTFGGTGPEAFF
CDR3nt: TGCAGCATTGTGCCGACCTTTGGGGGGACAGGCCCTGAAGCTTTCTTT
j_gene: TRBJ1-1
d_gene: TRBD1
v_gene: TRBV29-1
abundance: many

CDR3aa: CASSLEQGVPLYEQYF
CDR3nt: TGTGCCAGCAGCTTGGAGCAGGGTGTCCCCCTCTACGAGCAGTACTTC
j_gene: TRBJ2-7
d_gene: -
v_gene: TRBV5-4
abundance: few

CDR3aa: CASSWDRASGAPNTIYF
CDR3nt: TGTGCCAGCAGCTGGGACAGGGCATCCGGCGCCCCAAACACCATATATTTT
j_gene: TRBJ1-3
d_gene: TRBD1
v_gene: TRBV7-9
abundance: -

CDR3aa: CASNRDFSYNEQFF
CDR3nt: TGTGCCAGCAACCGGGACTTCTCCTACAATGAGCAGTTCTTC
j_gene: TRBJ2-1
d_gene: -
v_gene: TRBV2
abundance: many

CDR3aa: CASSLMDRDNTGELFF
CDR3nt: TGTGCCAGCAGCTTAATGGACAGGGATAACACCGGGGAGCTGTTTTTT
j_gene: TRBJ2-2
d_gene: TRBD1
v_gene: TRBV9
abundance: -

CDR3aa: CASSLERGQAQYF
CDR3nt: TGTGCCAGCAGTTTAGAGAGGGGGCAGGCCCAGTACTTC
j_gene: TRBJ2-5
d_gene: TRBD1
v_gene: TRBV12-3/TRBV12-4
abundance: many

CDR3aa: CSARGSRTGVPEQFF
CDR3nt: TGCAGTGCTAGAGGGAGTCGGACAGGAGTCCCCGAGCAGTTCTTC
j_gene: TRBJ2-1
d_gene: TRBD1
v_gene: TRBV20-1
abundance: few

CDR3aa: CASSHTERGTGELFF
CDR3nt: TGTGCCAGCAGCCACACGGAAAGGGGAACCGGGGAGCTGTTTTTT
j_gene: TRBJ2-2
d_gene: -
v_gene: TRBV3-1
abundance: many

CDR3aa: CSTIDGNTEAFF
CDR3nt: TGCAGCACCATTGACGGGAACACTGAAGCTTTCTTT
j_gene: TRBJ1-1
d_gene: -
v_gene: TRBV29-1
abundance: few

CDR3aa: CASSSRTGGTSGTNYEQYF
CDR3nt: TGTGCCAGCAGCTCACGGACAGGGGGGACTAGCGGGACGAACTACGAGCAGTACTTC
j_gene: TRBJ2-7
d_gene: TRBD2
v_gene: TRBV7-9
abundance: -

CDR3aa: CASSSRTSNNEQFF
CDR3nt: TGTGCCAGCAGTTCCCGGACATCCAACAATGAGCAGTTCTTC
j_gene: TRBJ2-1
d_gene: -
v_gene: TRBV28
abundance: many

CDR3aa: CACDYTGELFF
CDR3nt: TGTGCCTGCGACTACACCGGGGAGCTGTTTTTT
j_gene: TRBJ2-2
d_gene: -
v_gene: TRBV30
abundance: -

CDR3aa: CASSIHWTGLYEQYF
CDR3nt: TGTGCCAGCAGCATCCACTGGACAGGCTTATACGAGCAGTACTTC
j_gene: TRBJ2-7
d_gene: TRBD1
v_gene: TRBV7-2
abundance: many

CDR3aa: CSARVLQGANNSPLHF
CDR3nt: TGCAGTGCTAGAGTCCTTCAGGGGGCCAATAATTCACCCCTCCACTTT
j_gene: TRBJ1-6
d_gene: TRBD1
v_gene: TRBV20-1
abundance: many

CDR3aa: CASPGLYEQYF
CDR3nt: TGTGCCAGTCCAGGGTTGTACGAGCAGTACTTC
j_gene: TRBJ2-7
d_gene: -
v_gene: TRBV5-8
abundance: few

CDR3aa: CASSVNYEQYF
CDR3nt: TGTGCCAGCAGCGTTAACTACGAGCAGTACTTC
j_gene: TRBJ2-7
d_gene: -
v_gene: TRBV3-1
abundance: many

CDR3aa: CASWDRGTYEQYF
CDR3nt: TGTGCCAGCTGGGACAGGGGAACCTACGAGCAGTACTTC
j_gene: TRBJ2-7
d_gene: TRBD1
v_gene: TRBV6-1
abundance: -

CDR3aa: CASSEILLNEQFF
CDR3nt: TGTGCCAGCAGTGAAATTCTACTTAATGAGCAGTTCTTC
j_gene: TRBJ2-1
d_gene: -
v_gene: TRBV2
abundance: few

CDR3aa: CASSLAFAGGSGYTF
CDR3nt: TGTGCCAGCAGCTTGGCCTTCGCAGGGGGCAGCGGCTACACCTTC
j_gene: TRBJ1-2
d_gene: TRBD1
v_gene: TRBV5-5
abundance: -

CDR3aa: CASSLGQGPEGGYTF
CDR3nt: TGTGCCAGCAGTTTGGGACAGGGCCCGGAGGGGGGCTACACCTTC
j_gene: TRBJ1-2
d_gene: TRBD1
v_gene: TRBV28
abundance: -

CDR3aa: CASSNREGSYEQYF
CDR3nt: TGTGCCAGCTCAAATCGGGAGGGGTCCTACGAGCAGTACTTC
j_gene: TRBJ2-7
d_gene: TRBD2
v_gene: TRBV18
abundance: many

CDR3aa: CATTSGVYSNQPQHF
CDR3nt: TGTGCCACCACATCTGGGGTTTATAGCAATCAGCCCCAGCATTTT
j_gene: TRBJ1-5
d_gene: -
v_gene: TRBV19
abundance: few

CDR3aa: CASRTMNTEAFF
CDR3nt: TGTGCCAGCAGGACGATGAACACTGAAGCTTTCTTT
j_gene: TRBJ1-1
d_gene: -
v_gene: TRBV6-1
abundance: many

CDR3aa: CASSQGGQGNNQPQHF
CDR3nt: TGTGCCAGCAGCCAAGGGGGACAGGGCAACAATCAGCCCCAGCATTTT
j_gene: TRBJ1-5
d_gene: TRBD1
v_gene: TRBV3-1
abundance: -

CDR3aa: CASSTGLAGDTQYF
CDR3nt: TGCGCCAGCAGCACGGGACTAGCAGGGGATACGCAGTATTTT
j_gene: TRBJ2-3
d_gene: TRBD2
v_gene: TRBV5-1
abundance: few

CDR3aa: CASSLRSVAADTDTQYF
CDR3nt: TGTGCCAGCAGCCTCCGTTCCGTAGCGGCTGACACAGATACGCAGTATTTT
j_gene: TRBJ2-3
d_gene: -
v_gene: TRBV9
abundance: many

CDR3aa: CASSLGRSMNTEAFF
CDR3nt: TGTGCCAGCAGTCTTGGCAGAAGCATGAACACTGAAGCTTTCTTT
j_gene: TRBJ1-1
d_gene: -
v_gene: TRBV6-2/TRBV6-3
abundance: -

CDR3aa: CASSLPGSVETQYF
CDR3nt: TGTGCCAGCAGCCTCCCCGGGTCAGTAGAGACCCAGTACTTC
j_gene: TRBJ2-5
d_gene: -
v_gene: TRBV6-2/TRBV6-3
abundance: -

CDR3aa: CSVGEQGATRRYTF
CDR3nt: TGCAGCGTTGGAGAACAGGGGGCCACGAGGCGCTACACCTTC
j_gene: TRBJ1-2
d_gene: TRBD1
v_gene: TRBV29-1
abundance: few

CDR3aa: CASREGASGIHGELFF
CDR3nt: TGTGCCAGCAGAGAGGGGGCTAGCGGGATTCACGGGGAGCTGTTTTTT
j_gene: TRBJ2-2
d_gene: TRBD2
v_gene: TRBV7-3
abundance: many

CDR3aa: CASSVWGTGNSPLHF
CDR3nt: TGTGCCAGCAGCGTTTGGGGGACAGGGAATTCACCCCTCCACTTT
j_gene: TRBJ1-6
d_gene: TRBD1
v_gene: TRBV9
abundance: few

CDR3aa: CASSYEGYGGYTF
CDR3nt: TGTGCCAGCAGTTACGAGGGGTACGGTGGCTACACCTTC
j_gene: TRBJ1-2
d_gene: -
v_gene: TRBV6-5
abundance: many

CDR3aa: CASSQTSGSRFHEQYF
CDR3nt: TGTGCCAGCAGCCAGACTAGCGGGAGTAGGTTCCACGAGCAGTACTTC
j_gene: TRBJ2-7
d_gene: TRBD2
v_gene: TRBV7-9
abundance: many

CDR3aa: CASSQFRTSGSHNNEQFF
CDR3nt: TGTGCCAGCAGCCAATTTCGGACTAGCGGGAGCCACAACAATGAGCAGTTCTTC
j_gene: TRBJ2-1
d_gene: TRBD2
v_gene: TRBV6-2/TRBV6-3
abundance: many

CDR3aa: CATRRRVAGGSNEQLF
CDR3nt: -
j_gene: TRBJ2-1
d_gene: -
v_gene: TRBV2
abundance: few

CDR3aa: CASSLMAGPSYGYTF
CDR3nt: TGTGCCAGCAGCTTAATGGCAGGGCCTTCCTATGGCTACACCTTC
j_gene: TRBJ1-2
d_gene: -
v_gene: TRBV7-9
abundance: -

CDR3aa: CASSSTTSANTDTQYF
CDR3nt: TGTGCCAGCAGTTCTACCACTAGCGCCAACACAGATACGCAGTATTTT
j_gene: TRBJ2-3
d_gene: TRBD2
v_gene: TRBV28
abundance: many

CDR3aa: CATSGPIGTGELFF
CDR3nt: TGTGCCACCAGTGGACCCATTGGGACCGGGGAGCTGTTTTTT
j_gene: TRBJ2-2
d_gene: -
v_gene: TRBV24-1
abundance: -

CDR3aa: CSARGGCNQPQHF
CDR3nt: TGCAGTGCTAGAGGGGGTTGCAATCAGCCCCAGCATTTT
j_gene: TRBJ1-5
d_gene: -
v_gene: TRBV20-1
abundance: many

CDR3aa: CASTDSRTTNEKLFF
CDR3nt: TGTGCCAGCACCGACTCCCGGACAACTAATGAAAAACTGTTTTTT
j_gene: TRBJ1-4
d_gene: -
v_gene: TRBV2
abundance: many

CDR3aa: CSARDEGGKSSYEQYF
CDR3nt: TGCAGTGCTAGAGACGAAGGGGGTAAGAGCTCCTACGAGCAGTACTTC
j_gene: TRBJ2-7
d_gene: -
v_gene: TRBV20-1
abundance: many

CDR3aa: CASSYTSPNYGYTF
CDR3nt: TGTGCCAGCAGTTATACATCACCTAACTATGGCTACACCTTC
j_gene: TRBJ1-2
d_gene: -
v_gene: TRBV6-2/TRBV6-3
abundance: -

CDR3aa: CASSWTQNYGYTF
CDR3nt: TGTGCCAGCAGTTGGACGCAGAACTATGGCTACACCTTC
j_gene: TRBJ1-2
d_gene: -
v_gene: TRBV27
abundance: many

CDR3aa: CASSPLADPTDTQYF
CDR3nt: TGTGCCAGCAGCCCTCTAGCGGATCCCACAGATACGCAGTATTTT
j_gene: TRBJ2-3
d_gene: TRBD2
v_gene: TRBV11-2
abundance: many

CDR3aa: CAISESTSGTYEQYF
CDR3nt: TGTGCCATCAGTGAGTCGACTAGCGGGACCTACGAGCAGTACTTC
j_gene: TRBJ2-7
d_gene: TRBD2
v_gene: TRBV10-3
abundance: many

CDR3aa: CASRQGNQPQHF
CDR3nt: TGTGCCAGCAGACAGGGCAATCAGCCCCAGCATTTT
j_gene: TRBJ1-5
d_gene: -
v_gene: TRBV27
abundance: many

CDR3aa: CASIGQNTGELFF
CDR3nt: TGCGCCAGCATAGGACAGAACACCGGGGAGCTGTTTTTT
j_gene: TRBJ2-2
d_gene: -
v_gene: TRBV5-1
abundance: -

CDR3aa: CASSQTRDQNTEAFF
CDR3nt: TGTGCCAGCAGCCAGACGCGTGACCAGAACACTGAAGCTTTCTTT
j_gene: TRBJ1-1
d_gene: -
v_gene: TRBV27
abundance: many

CDR3aa: CASSQSPGEQYF
CDR3nt: TGTGCCAGCAGCCAATCCCCGGGCGAGCAGTACTTC
j_gene: TRBJ2-7
d_gene: -
v_gene: TRBV6-2/TRBV6-3
abundance: many

CDR3aa: CAISEGGRPTDTQYF
CDR3nt: TGTGCCATCAGTGAAGGTGGGAGGCCCACAGATACGCAGTATTTT
j_gene: TRBJ2-3
d_gene: -
v_gene: TRBV10-3
abundance: many

CDR3aa: CASSEGERYNEQFF
CDR3nt: TGTGCCAGCTCCGAAGGGGAGCGGTACAATGAGCAGTTCTTC
j_gene: TRBJ2-1
d_gene: -
v_gene: TRBV6-1
abundance: many